The 32 T cell receptor beta chains below were found in one sample sequenced in a study of OX40 agonist ivuxolimab in advanced cancers. Clones were read by immunoSEQ multiplex PCR, and TCRdb kept only the in-frame ones, dropping some. The sample contains fewer than 120,000 clones, around nine tenths of which appear only once. The sequences come from CD4+ or CD8+ T cells sorted from blood, collected in a trial of the OX40 agonist ivuxolimab. The receptors were sampled from an adult with an advanced solid tumor such as melanoma, head and neck, liver or kidney cancer.

V and J are TRBV7-3 and TRBJ1-2, with a weak D call TRBD1 (6 bases). From germline, CDR1 is SGHTA and CDR2 FQGTGA. The CDR3 is 13 residues long. The V gene lost 3 bases and the J gene lost 8 bases, with 13 bases spanning the gap. CDR3 DNA sequence: TGTGCCAGCAGCTTTAACAGGGACGGAGGCTACACCTTC. Its translation: CASSFNRDGGYTF.

The rearrangement joins TRBV28 to TRBJ2-1; 14 bases are shared with TRBD2. Per the germline V gene, CDR1 is MDHEN and CDR2 is SYDVKM. Trimming removed 8 bases from V and 1 base from J; junction bases left unmatched: 16. The CDR3 runs 20 residues. CDR3 sequence (DNA): TGTGCCAGCTTACCCGCGGGACTAGCGGGAGTAGGGGGTTCCTACAATGAGCAGTTCTTC. Translation gives CASLPAGLAGVGGSYNEQFF.

This chain joins TRBV18 and TRBJ2-2; TRBD2 is a possible D gene (5 bases). Germline CDR1 and CDR2: KGHSH and LQKENI. Deletions cut 0 bases from V and 5 bases from J, with 7 bases between. CDR3 length: 14 residues. CDR3 nucleotides: TGTGCCAGCTCACCACCGAGAGGGACCGGGGAGCTGTTTTTT. It specifies CASSPPRGTGELFF.

The V gene is TRBV6-1, the J gene TRBJ1-5; D unresolved. The CDR3 contains 13 residues. In germline, CDR1 is MNHNS, CDR2 SASEGT. V was cut by 0 bases and J by 9 bases, with 9 bases left in between. DNA of the CDR3: TGTGCCAGCAGTGAAGCCTCGTTGGGGCCCCAGCATTTT. Translation gives CASSEASLGPQHF.

This clone was counted a few times. The chain joins TRBV2 to TRBJ2-6, with D hard to call. This CDR3 has 18 amino acids. In germline, CDR1 is SNHLY, CDR2 FYNNEI. V was cut by 2 bases and J by 0 bases, with 14 bases left in between. The CDR3 loop reads CASSEYNPGTSGANVLTF. The CDR3 bases are TGTGCCAGCAGTGAATATAATCCGGGTACCTCTGGGGCCAACGTCCTGACTTTC.

This sequence joins TRBV6-5 and TRBJ1-3; 7 bases fit TRBD1. Per the germline V gene, CDR1 is MNHEY and CDR2 is SVGAGI. V lost 6 bases to trimming and J lost 0 bases; unmatched junction nucleotides: 5. This CDR3 region has 15 residues. CDR3 sequence: CASRTGSDSGNTIYF. For the CDR3, the DNA is TGTGCCAGCAGGACAGGGTCGGACTCTGGAAACACCATATATTTT.

This clone turned up a few times. J is TRBJ2-4 and V is TRBV2; the match to TRBD1 covers 10 bases. The CDR3 sequence is 15 residues long. CDR1 SNHLY and CDR2 FYNNEI come from the germline V gene. V dropped 6 bases and J dropped 9; count of bases not matched to a gene: 11. CDR3 DNA sequence: TGTGCCAGCAGCCGACCGGGACAGGGGCAGGGCATTCAGTACTTC. This codes for CASSRPGQGQGIQYF.

This clone is deemed medium-sized. V and J are TRBV5-6 and TRBJ1-2; 8 bases are shared with TRBD1. The CDR3 has 13 residues. The V segment lost 0 bases and the J segment 7 bases; nucleotides outside the gene matches: 2. Germline V gene data show CDR1 as SGHDT and CDR2 as YYEEEE. The CDR3 DNA follows: TGTGCCAGCAGCTTGGGACAGGGGATTGGCTACACCTTC. Translated: CASSLGQGIGYTF.

This chain uses TRBV11-2 with TRBJ1-1; TRBD1 might be the D (6 bases). Per germline, CDR1 SGHAT and CDR2 FQNNGV. CDR3 length equals 16 residues. V lost 3 bases to trimming and J lost 0 bases, with 14 bases between them. This chain's CDR3 is CASSLGHHPMNTEAFF. The CDR3 DNA reads TGTGCCAGCAGCTTGGGACACCACCCGATGAACACTGAAGCTTTCTTT.

J is TRBJ1-1 and V is TRBV5-1; 8 positions agree with TRBD1. This CDR3 spans 16 amino acids. V trimming: 2 bases; J trimming: 0 bases; junction bases outside the gene matches: 6. CDR1 is SGHRS, CDR2 YFSETQ, per germline. The CDR3 DNA reads as TGCGCCAGCAGCTTAAACAGGGGGTCGGTGAACACTGAAGCTTTCTTT. This encodes CASSLNRGSVNTEAFF.

This chain connects TRBV2 to TRBJ1-1; D unclear. Germline values: CDR1 SNHLY, CDR2 FYNNEI. There are 15 residues in the CDR3. Trimming took off 10 bases at V and 4 bases at J, with 22 bases between the two ends. CDR3: CAISDLLLASTEAFF. The CDR3, as DNA: TGTGCCATTTCGGACCTCCTTTTGGCGAGCACTGAAGCTTTCTTT.

This chain connects TRBV19 to TRBJ1-1; 9 bases are a match to TRBD1. Germline V gives CDR1 LNHDA, CDR2 SQIVND (reference sequence). The CDR3 totals 15 residues. Trimming at V came to 3 bases and at J to 5 bases, leaving 7 bases not matched to a gene. Here the CDR3 reads CASSIPRQGVTEAFF. For the CDR3, the DNA is TGTGCCAGTAGTATCCCGAGACAGGGGGTTACTGAAGCTTTCTTT.

This chain connects TRBV18 to TRBJ1-6; no definite D call. Germline V gives CDR1 KGHSH, CDR2 LQKENI. The CDR3 loop spans 17 amino acids. The V end lost 4 bases, the J end lost 1 base, and 14 bases lay between the germline ends. Here the CDR3 reads CASSQLNRESYNSPLHF. For the CDR3, the DNA is TGTGCCAGCTCACAGCTCAATAGGGAGTCCTATAATTCACCCCTCCACTTT.

The chain recombines TRBV29-1 with TRBJ1-5; 8 bases fit TRBD1. CDR1 and CDR2 from the germline V gene are SQVTM and ANQGSEA. This CDR3 spans 14 amino acids. The J segment lost 1 base and the V segment lost 4 bases, leaving 3 bases of the junction unmatched. The CDR3: CSVGQGASNQPQHF. The CDR3 bases are TGCAGCGTTGGCCAGGGGGCGAGCAATCAGCCCCAGCATTTT.

The chain links TRBV7-3 to TRBJ2-1, with 12 bases that match TRBD2. J was trimmed by 8 bases and V by 5 bases; bases with no gene match: 10. The germline V gene has CDR1 SGHTA and CDR2 FQGTGA. The CDR3 length is 16 residues. The CDR3 DNA reads TGTGCCAGCAGCCGGATGACTAGCGGGAGTAGAGATGAGCAGTTCTTC. Protein: CASSRMTSGSRDEQFF.

V gene TRBV28 combines with J gene TRBJ2-1; 7 bases align to TRBD1. After removal of 5 bases from V and 4 bases from J, the junction contained 8 bases not matched to a gene. Germline V CDR1 and CDR2: MDHEN, SYDVKM. There are 15 residues in the CDR3. The CDR3 coding sequence is TGTGCCAGCAGTCCCCCGGGACAGAGATACAATGAGCAGTTCTTC. It encodes CASSPPGQRYNEQFF.

The chain couples TRBV7-2 to TRBJ1-6; possibly TRBD1 for D (5 bases). Trimming shortened V by 4 bases and J by 8 bases, and 9 bases separated the two germline ends. CDR1 and CDR2 (germline): SGHTA, FQGNSA. This CDR3 is 13 amino acids long. The CDR3 DNA reads as TGTGCCAGCAGCTCCGGGACCTATTCACCCCTCCACTTT. Translated: CASSSGTYSPLHF.

In this sample, this clone turned up once. This sequence joins TRBV18 and TRBJ2-3; 10 nucleotides agree with TRBD2. The junction had 7 bases not matched to a gene; V was cut back by 2 bases and J by 5 bases. Germline assignment: CDR1 KGHSH and CDR2 LQKENI. This CDR3 is 16 amino acids long. The DNA of the CDR3 is TGTGCCAGCTCACCAGAGCGGGGGGGATTTCAAGATACGCAGTATTTT. Its translation is CASSPERGGFQDTQYF.

The gene calls are TRBV5-4 and TRBJ2-3, with 8 bases aligning to TRBD1. Germline values: CDR1 SGHNT, CDR2 YYREEE (reference sequence). The V and J ends lost 3 bases and 0 bases, in that order; junction bases with no gene match: 3. This CDR3 region has 15 residues. The CDR3 loop reads CASSSGDRSTDTQYF. Written as DNA, the CDR3 is TGTGCCAGCAGCTCAGGGGACAGGAGCACAGATACGCAGTATTTT.

This chain uses TRBV5-1 with TRBJ1-4; unclear D gene. The CDR3 has 14 amino acids. Looked up from germline, CDR1 is SGHRS and CDR2 is YFSETQ. V was clipped by 4 bases and J by 6 bases, with 13 bases between them. The CDR3 loop reads CASSPVGGDEKLFF. The CDR3 DNA reads TGCGCCAGCAGCCCCGTAGGCGGGGATGAAAAACTGTTTTTT.

The chain is built from TRBV30 and TRBJ1-2, with 7 bases aligning to TRBD1. V gave up 2 bases and J gave up 6 bases; unmatched junction bases: 6. Germline assignment: CDR1 GTSNPN and CDR2 SVGIG (reference sequence). This CDR3 has 13 amino acids. The CDR3 here is CAWSRQGVNGYTF. CDR3 DNA: TGTGCCTGGAGTCGGCAGGGGGTTAATGGCTACACCTTC.

The chain has TRBV5-1 and TRBJ2-1; a weak D match, TRBD1 (7 bases). Germline CDR1 and CDR2: SGHRS and YFSETQ. V shed 5 bases and J shed 9 bases, with 18 bases lying between them. CDR3 size: 14 residues. The CDR3 here is CASRPEGAVSEQFF. The DNA of the CDR3 is TGCGCCAGCAGACCGGAGGGGGCGGTCTCTGAGCAGTTCTTC.

V usage is TRBV4-2 and J usage is TRBJ2-5; the D is unclear. Trimming pared 2 bases from V and 4 bases from J, leaving 8 bases between. Germline V lookup: CDR1 LGHNA, CDR2 YNFKEQ. This CDR3 has 13 amino acids. In DNA form, the CDR3 reads TGTGCCAGCAGCCAAACAGAAGGAGAGACCCAGTACTTC. It codes for CASSQTEGETQYF.

In nucleotides, the CDR3 is TGTGCCTCAAGCAGACAGGAGGCTGAAGCTTTCTTT. It translates to CASSRQEAEAFF. V gene TRBV27 combines with J gene TRBJ1-1, with D tentatively TRBD1 (6 bases). The V end lost 11 bases, the J end lost 6 bases, and 16 bases lay between the germline ends. The length of the CDR3 is 12 residues. The germline V gene has CDR1 MNHEY and CDR2 SMNVEV (reference sequence).

This sequence joins TRBV5-4 and TRBJ2-7; weak D call: TRBD2 (5 bases). Deletions cut 2 bases from V and 7 bases from J, with 22 bases between. The CDR3 is 16 residues long. The V gene's germline CDR1 is SGHNT and CDR2 YYREEE (reference sequence). CDR3 sequence reads: CASSFDIGLAPWEQYF. CDR3 nucleotide sequence: TGTGCCAGCAGCTTTGATATAGGACTGGCCCCTTGGGAGCAGTACTTC.

This chain links TRBV5-6 with TRBJ2-3; 8 nucleotides agree with TRBD2. The CDR3 runs to 18 residues. CDR1 and CDR2 (germline): SGHDT, YYEEEE. J lost 0 bases, V lost 4 bases, and 13 bases had no gene match. The CDR3 bases are TGTGCCAGCAGCCTGGCGCTAGCGGGTCTCCCTAGCACAGATACGCAGTATTTT. Its translation is CASSLALAGLPSTDTQYF.

The chain is built from TRBV5-1 and TRBJ2-1; possibly TRBD1 for D (5 bases). Germline lookup yields CDR1 SGHRS and CDR2 YFSETQ. CDR3 length: 15 residues. Trimming pared 1 base from V and 7 bases from J, leaving 15 bases between. Written as DNA, the CDR3 is TGCGCCAGCAGCTTGTTCAGGGATCTGATAAATGAGCAGTTCTTC. Its translation: CASSLFRDLINEQFF. Based on the CDR3 plus reference TRBV5-1 and TRBJ2-1, the full variable domain is KAGVTQTPRYLIKTRGQQVTLSCSPISGHRSVSWYQQTPGQGLQFLFEYFSETQRNKGNFPGRFSGRQFSNSRSEMNVSTLELGDSALYLCASSLFRDLINEQFFGPGTRLTVL.

This rearrangement joins TRBV30 to TRBJ2-5; 9 nucleotides line up with TRBD1. V shed 0 bases, J shed 5 bases, and the junction held 7 bases outside the gene matches. The CDR3 contains 15 residues. Germline V CDR1 and CDR2: GTSNPN, SVGIG (reference sequence). The CDR3 region has the DNA TGTGCCTGGAGTGTAGGGACAGGGACGGGGGAGACCCAGTACTTC. This translates into CAWSVGTGTGETQYF. The whole variable domain, filled in from reference TRBV30 and TRBJ2-5, reads SQTIHQWPATLVQPVGSPLSLECTVEGTSNPNLYWYRQAAGRGLQLLFYSVGIGQISSEVPQNLSASRPQDRQFILSSKKLLLSDSGFYLCAWSVGTGTGETQYFGPGTRLLVL.

This sequence joins TRBV19 and TRBJ2-3; D may be TRBD2 (6 bases). The CDR3 spans 14 residues. V was cut by 6 bases and J by 9 bases, with 19 bases left in between. Germline lookup yields CDR1 LNHDA and CDR2 SQIVND (reference sequence). For the CDR3, the DNA is TGTGCCAGTAGGGGGAGGTTTGACTCCACCACGCAGTATTTT. Translation gives CASRGRFDSTTQYF. Looking up the rest from reference TRBV19 and TRBJ2-3 gives the full variable domain: DGGITQSPKYLFRKEGQNVTLSCEQNLNHDAMYWYRQDPGQGLRLIYYSQIVNDFQKGDIAEGYSVSREKKESFPLTVTSAQKNPTAFYLCASRGRFDSTTQYFGPGTRLTVL.

This chain joins TRBV18 and TRBJ1-4, with D unresolved. This CDR3 is 15 amino acids long. V lost 2 bases, J lost 8 bases, and 15 bases lay in between. The V gene's germline CDR1 is KGHSH and CDR2 LQKENI. CDR3 in amino acids: CASSPEQDRGEKLFF. The CDR3 DNA is TGTGCCAGCTCACCAGAGCAAGATCGAGGGGAAAAACTGTTTTTT.

This chain links TRBV4-3 with TRBJ2-7; D is tentatively TRBD1 or TRBD2 (5 bases each). The length of the CDR3 is 19 residues. The germline CDR1 and CDR2 sequences are LGHNA and YSLEER. Trimming removed 0 bases at V and 1 base at J, with 22 bases between. CDR3 amino acids: CASSQDLTWDRDRSYEQYF. CDR3 sequence (DNA): TGCGCCAGCAGCCAAGATTTAACTTGGGACCGGGACCGTTCCTACGAGCAGTACTTC.

The CDR3 reads CASSSSGGLGYNEQFF. CDR3 DNA: TGTGCCAGCAGCTCAAGCGGGGGACTAGGCTACAATGAGCAGTTCTTC. The chain recombines TRBV7-3 with TRBJ2-1; 8 bases are shared with TRBD2. CDR3 length: 16 amino acids. V dropped 4 bases and J dropped 3; count of bases not matched to a gene: 8. CDR1 is SGHTA and CDR2 is FQGTGA in the germline V gene.